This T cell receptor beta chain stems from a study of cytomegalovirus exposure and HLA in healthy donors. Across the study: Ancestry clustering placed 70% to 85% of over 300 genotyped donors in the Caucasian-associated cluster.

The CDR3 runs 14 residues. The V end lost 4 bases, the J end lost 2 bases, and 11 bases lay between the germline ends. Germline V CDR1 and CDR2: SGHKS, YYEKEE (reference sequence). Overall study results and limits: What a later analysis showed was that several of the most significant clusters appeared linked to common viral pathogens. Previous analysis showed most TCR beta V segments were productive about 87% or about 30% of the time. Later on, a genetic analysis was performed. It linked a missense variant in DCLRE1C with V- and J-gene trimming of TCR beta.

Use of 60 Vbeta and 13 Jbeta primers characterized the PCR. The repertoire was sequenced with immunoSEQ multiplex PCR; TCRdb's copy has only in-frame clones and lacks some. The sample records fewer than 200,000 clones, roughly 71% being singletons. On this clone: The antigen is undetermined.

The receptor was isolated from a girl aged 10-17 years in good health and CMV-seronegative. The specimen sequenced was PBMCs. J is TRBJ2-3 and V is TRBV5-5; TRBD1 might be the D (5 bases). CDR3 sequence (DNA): TGTGCCAGCAGCAAAGACAGAACCACAGATACGCAGTATTTT. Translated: CASSKDRTTDTQYF.